The T cell receptor beta chain under discussion was sequenced for a study of CD8 T cells in ankylosing spondylitis. Study conclusions and caveats: Disease-associated clonotypes exhibited CD8+ identity and were relatively infrequent in peripheral blood. It was reported that disease-linked clones were significantly enriched in matched ankylosing spondylitis synovial fluid. Some motif variants had been reported before (in reactive arthritis synovial fluid and blood).

This CDR3 spans 15 amino acids. The ends lost 1 base at V and 2 bases at J; junction bases unmatched: 3. Germline loops: CDR1 SEHNR, CDR2 FQNEAQ (reference sequence). This clonotype was detected only a few times. The antigen is not known. TCRdb reanalysed the 5' RACE reads using MiXCR and keeps one entry per CDR3 protein. The data hold 350,000 or so distinct CDR3 sequences, with roughly 14% observed a single time. This TCR derives from a male donor with ankylosing spondylitis or in good health (not recorded which). Sequencing was done on a sample of blood, either unsorted or a sorted T cell fraction (not recorded which). The chain uses TRBV7-9 and TRBJ2-3; 7 bases map to TRBD2. CDR3 loop: CASSLGGGITDTQYF. CDR3 nucleotide sequence: TGTGCCAGCAGCTTAGGCGGGGGAATCACAGATACGCAGTATTTT.